This entry describes one T cell receptor (beta chain). Antigen: not known. This sample was included in a study of T cell responses to AZD1222 COVID-19 vaccine. Study-level points and caveats: It should be noted that donors were predominantly white British and more often female, and clonal diversity was possibly underestimated. Without day 14 samples, only post-peak T cell repertoires were studied. Close to half of spike-specific TCRs reportedly recognize unmutated variant regions. Spike-wide vaccine-associated CD4 TCRs dominated at 160-218 and 743-854.

The V and J ends lost 6 bases and 1 base, in that order; junction bases with no gene match: 5. CDR1 is KGHSH and CDR2 is LQKENI in the germline V gene. The CDR3 spans 15 residues. Clones were sequenced by immunoSEQ multiplex PCR, and TCRdb holds only the in-frame ones, with some missing. The sample lists over 85,000 clones, about nine tenths seen once, with 7.8% in the top ten. The specimen was peripheral blood, collected on day 0 of AZD1222 vaccination. The clonotype originates from an adult in good health. The genes are TRBV18 and TRBJ1-2; 10 bases line up with TRBD1. Written as DNA, the CDR3 is TGTGCCAGCTCCGGGACAGGGGCGCTTAACTATGGCTACACCTTC. It encodes CASSGTGALNYGYTF.